In its sample, the clone carrying this T cell receptor beta chain was seen a few times. Its antigen is not identified. CDR3 size: 10 residues. V dropped 7 bases and J dropped 8 bases, with 9 bases sitting between them. The V gene's germline CDR1 is SGDLS and CDR2 YYNGEE. Treatment given: oral pan-JAK inhibitor, 5-10 mg twice daily. This sample is part of a study of CD8+ T cells in alopecia areata. Study-level background: The study gave treated patients oral tofacitinib at 5 to 10 mg twice daily. Among treated patients, severity was scored by affected scalp area percentage. Overall study findings and caveats: Possibly because of HLA-related factors, TCR sharing was less clear across patients than in mice. Having just one nonresponder leaves the connection between baseline CD8+ expansion and response unresolved.

cDNA reverse transcribed from extracted RNA served as the sequencing template. The data were produced by immunoSEQ multiplex PCR, yet TCRdb's version contains in-frame clones alone and is incomplete. Here the sample spans 150,000 to 200,000 clones, 55% to 75% being singletons. This chain uses TRBV9 with TRBJ1-2, with D possibly being TRBD1 (5 bases). This sequence was found in a human donor with alopecia areata. Here the sequenced sample was CD4+ T cells sorted from blood, taken at week 24, from a patient treated with tofacitinib. The CDR3 loop reads CASGTQGYTF. CDR3 DNA: TGTGCCAGCGGGACTCAGGGCTACACCTTC.